A selection of T cell receptor beta chains follows, all from one sample in a study of T cells in Graves' hyperthyroidism and ophthalmopathy. TCRdb fed the multiplex PCR reads into MiXCR, producing one record per CDR3 protein. The repertoire consists of 660,000 or so distinct CDR3 sequences, with less than 25% occurring once and the leading ten covering about 35%. The sequenced sample consisted of blood. These receptors all stem from a man aged 25 to 40 with Graves' ophthalmopathy. The CDR3 runs from the conserved cysteine through the conserved F or W.

j_call,v_call,cdr3_aa
TRBJ2-3,TRBV30,CAWSVKGTDTQYF
TRBJ2-1,TRBV28,CASSFSWRAGGNEQFF
TRBJ2-1,TRBV13,CASSSRGYDNEQFF
TRBJ2-5,TRBV7-9,CASSPGTDQETQYF
TRBJ1-2,TRBV9,CASSVARDRGTYNYGYTF
TRBJ2-2,TRBV19,CASSIGRNTGELFF
TRBJ2-7,TRBV7-9,CATRTGEDYEQYF
TRBJ2-2,TRBV28,CASSSRRLAGGSFTGELFF
TRBJ1-1,TRBV10-3,CAISVDINTEAFF
TRBJ2-1,TRBV30,CAWSFGLAGYNEQFF
TRBJ2-1,TRBV24-1,CATSDPLPGLQNNEQFF
TRBJ2-3,TRBV13,CATPSSDGDTQYF
TRBJ2-7,TRBV3-1,CASSQDQVGRYEQYF
TRBJ2-7,TRBV30,CAWSGAGIRDRSYEQYF
TRBJ2-7,TRBV28,CASSPRVGRSHEQYF
TRBJ2-3,TRBV7-3,CASSPPGGDTQYF
TRBJ2-1,TRBV4-2,CASRLRALPAMDYNEQFF
TRBJ2-5,TRBV7-9,CASSVGVEETQYF
TRBJ1-1,TRBV25-1,CARGQDTEAFF
TRBJ1-1,TRBV10-3,CAITGFMNTEAFF
TRBJ1-5,TRBV3-1,CASSQRGYNQPQHF
TRBJ2-3,TRBV3-1,CASSQDRLANTQYF
TRBJ1-2,TRBV5-1,CASSSRDRGLDGYTF
TRBJ2-7,TRBV6-5,CASSYGGVEQYF
TRBJ2-5,TRBV18,CASSPGGRETQYF
TRBJ1-1,TRBV29-1,CSVEVWGLVTEAFF
TRBJ2-7,TRBV19,CASEDEGYEQYF
TRBJ2-5,TRBV12-3/TRBV12-4,CASSPTSWETQYF